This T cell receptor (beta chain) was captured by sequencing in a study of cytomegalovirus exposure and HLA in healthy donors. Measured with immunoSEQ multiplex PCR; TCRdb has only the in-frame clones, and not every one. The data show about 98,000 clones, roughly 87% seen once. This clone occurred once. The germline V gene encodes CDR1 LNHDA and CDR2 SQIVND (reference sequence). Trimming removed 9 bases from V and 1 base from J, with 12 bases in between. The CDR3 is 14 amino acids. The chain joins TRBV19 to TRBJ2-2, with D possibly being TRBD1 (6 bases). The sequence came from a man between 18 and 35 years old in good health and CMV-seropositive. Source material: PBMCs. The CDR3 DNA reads TGTGCCAGCAGGAGACAGGAGAACACCGGGGAGCTGTTTTTT. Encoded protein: CASRRQENTGELFF. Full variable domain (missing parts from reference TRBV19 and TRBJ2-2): DGGITQSPKYLFRKEGQNVTLSCEQNLNHDAMYWYRQDPGQGLRLIYYSQIVNDFQKGDIAEGYSVSREKKESFPLTVTSAQKNPTAFYLCASRRQENTGELFFGEGSRLTVL.